The 26 T cell receptor beta chains given below trace back to one sample, sequenced in a study of post-analysis software for immune sequencing data. Study-wide results and caveats: Patients carried a few TRBV segments more frequently than controls did, and TRBV5-6, TRBV5-1 and TRBV20-1 were among them.

Antigen specificity for these receptors is unknown. Incorporated into the TCR beta cDNA libraries were unique molecular identifiers, which served to reduce PCR and sequencing biases. TCRdb reanalysed the PCR reads using MiXCR and keeps one entry per CDR3 protein. This sample has roughly 600,000 distinct CDR3 sequences, with roughly two fifths found just once. Material: blood. The receptors derive from a girl between 10 and 17 years old with multiple sclerosis.

Notes on this clonotype: The junction and the germline gene differ at one end; a read error may be behind it. J is TRBJ2-7 and V is TRBV7-7, with D unclear. Germline V CDR1 and CDR2: SSHAT, FNYEAQ (reference sequence). The CDR3 sequence is 13 residues long. The CDR3 sequence: CASSYDMSYEQYF. The CDR3 nucleotides read TGTGCTAGCAGCTACGACATGTCCTACGAGCAGTACTTC. Using reference TRBV7-7 and TRBJ2-7 for the parts outside the CDR3, the full variable domain is GAGVSQSPRYKVTKRGQDVTLRCDPISSHATLYWYQQALGQGPEFLTYFNYEAQPDKSGLPSDRFSAERPEGSISTLTIQRTEQRDSAMYRCASSYDMSYEQYFGPGTRLTVT.

The chain links TRBV7-3 to TRBJ2-3; no clear D gene. Germline V gene data show CDR1 as SGHTA and CDR2 as FQGTGA. The germline V and J ends were trimmed by 5 bases and 5 bases, with 11 bases remaining between them. The CDR3 is 13 residues long. The CDR3 DNA sequence: TGTGCCAGCAGCCCAACCTCACTAGATACGCAGTATTTT. Translated: CASSPTSLDTQYF.

There are a few counts of this clonotype. V gene TRBV7-2 combines with J gene TRBJ2-5, with D maybe TRBD2 (6 bases). CDR1 is SGHTA and CDR2 is FQGNSA in the germline V gene. CDR3 length: 14 amino acids. V dropped 0 bases and J dropped 11 bases, with 16 bases sitting between them. The CDR3, as DNA: TGTGCCAGCAGCTTAGCCCACCGCGGGGAGGAGCAGTACTTC. Protein sequence: CASSLAHRGEEQYF.

With respect to this clonotype: The junction and the germline gene differ at one end; a read error may be behind it. This rearrangement joins TRBV6-1 to TRBJ1-4, with 8 bases matching TRBD1. Germline loops: CDR1 MNHNS, CDR2 SASEGT. The CDR3 totals 14 residues. The DNA of the CDR3 is TGTGCCAGCAGTGACAGGGGGCGCGAAGAAAAACGGTTTTTT. Protein sequence: CASSDRGREEKRFF.

This clonotype was seen once. The chain combines TRBV11-2 with TRBJ1-1; D may be TRBD1 (6 bases). Germline values: CDR1 SGHAT, CDR2 FQNNGV. The CDR3 loop spans 14 amino acids. V lost 3 bases, J lost 6 bases, and 14 bases lay in between. CDR3 in amino acids: CASSLFRGPAEAFF. For the CDR3, the DNA is TGTGCCAGCAGCTTGTTCAGGGGCCCAGCTGAAGCTTTCTTT.

The V gene is TRBV18, the J gene TRBJ1-1, with TRBD1 identical over 7 bases. Trimming cost V 4 bases and J 5 bases; bases outside gene matches: 13. The CDR3 extends over 16 amino acids. The germline V gene has CDR1 KGHSH and CDR2 LQKENI. In DNA form, the CDR3 reads TGTGCCAGCTCACTTCGACCGGGACAGTTGGATACTGAAGCTTTCTTT. Translated, it gives CASSLRPGQLDTEAFF.

CDR3 coding DNA: TGTGCCAGCAGTTACAGGGGGGGGTACCAAGAGACCCAGTACTTC. Residues: CASSYRGGYQETQYF. The chain combines TRBV27 with TRBJ2-5; the D gene is possibly TRBD1 (8 bases). The CDR3 has 15 residues. Trimming removed 4 bases from V and 0 bases from J, with 12 bases in between. The germline CDR1 and CDR2 sequences are MNHEY and SMNVEV (reference sequence).

This clonotype was found a few times. CDR3 region: CASSGPFSGGLSYEQYF. CDR3 nucleotide sequence: TGTGCCAGCAGCGGACCCTTTAGCGGGGGCCTCTCCTACGAGCAGTACTTC. This rearrangement joins TRBV7-2 to TRBJ2-7, with TRBD2 matching 9 bases. Germline V lookup: CDR1 SGHTA, CDR2 FQGNSA. This CDR3 comprises 17 residues. Trimming removed 5 bases from V and 0 bases from J; junction bases left unmatched: 11. Full variable domain (remainder filled in from reference TRBV7-2 and TRBJ2-7): GAGVSQSPSNKVTEKGKDVELRCDPISGHTALYWYRQSLGQGLEFLIYFQGNSAPDKSGLPSDRFSAERTGGSVSTLTIQRTQQEDSAVYLCASSGPFSGGLSYEQYFGPGTRLTVT.

This clonotype was seen only once. V gene TRBV6-6 combines with J gene TRBJ2-3, with 7 bases fitting TRBD2. The CDR3 spans 14 residues. Germline-derived CDR1 and CDR2 are MNHNY and SVGAGI (reference sequence). The CDR3 sequence: CAVRGDYVTDTQYF. CDR3 in DNA: TGTGCGGTTCGTGGGGACTACGTCACAGATACGCAGTATTTT.

As for this clonotype: A junction end diverges from the germline sequence, so it may reflect a read error. V gene TRBV7-9 combines with J gene TRBJ2-1; 9 positions match TRBD2. The CDR3 totals 14 residues. The germline CDR1 and CDR2 sequences are SEHNR and FQNEAQ (reference sequence). For the CDR3, the DNA is TGTGCCAGCGGCAATAGCGGGAGTGCAAATGGGCAGTTCTTC. Its protein product is CASGNSGSANGQFF.

The chain combines TRBV20-1 with TRBJ1-1, with a tentative D call TRBD1 (5 bases). With 2 bases removed from V and 0 bases from J, the gap between germline ends came to 13 bases. The V gene's germline CDR1 is DFQATT and CDR2 SNEGSKA (reference sequence). CDR3 length: 15 amino acids. The DNA of the CDR3 is TGCAGTGCTAGACGCTTCGGGGGGATGAACACTGAAGCTTTCTTT. Its translation is CSARRFGGMNTEAFF.

This clonotype was found a few times. J is TRBJ1-2 and V is TRBV6-5; 9 positions agree with TRBD1. With 6 bases clipped from V and 8 bases from J, the junction kept 10 bases outside the gene matches. This CDR3 contains 14 residues. In germline, CDR1 is MNHEY, CDR2 SVGAGI. CDR3 sequence (DNA): TGTGCCAGCAGACCCGGACAGGGGAGAAGCGGCTACACCTTC. Its protein product is CASRPGQGRSGYTF.

This rearrangement joins TRBV6-1 to TRBJ2-7; D remains ambiguous. V dropped 1 base and J dropped 1 base, with 8 bases sitting between them. The CDR3 runs to 14 residues. Germline V lookup: CDR1 MNHNS, CDR2 SASEGT. CDR3 loop: CASSEVVRSYEQYF. For the CDR3, the DNA is TGTGCCAGCAGTGAAGTGGTCAGATCCTACGAGCAGTACTTC.

The chain combines TRBV24-1 with TRBJ2-4, with TRBD1 identical over 7 bases. With V trimmed by 1 base and J by 13 bases, 15 bases remained unmatched. This CDR3 comprises 16 residues. CDR1 and CDR2 from the germline V gene are KGHDR and SFDVKD. The CDR3 sequence: CATSDFCCDRDNEQYF. Here the CDR3 DNA reads TGTGCCACCAGTGATTTTTGTTGTGACAGGGATAATGAGCAGTACTTC.

The chain joins TRBV27 to TRBJ2-5; 7 positions agree with TRBD1. V dropped 6 bases and J dropped 3; count of bases not matched to a gene: 1. CDR1 MNHEY and CDR2 SMNVEV come from the germline V gene (reference sequence). The CDR3 covers 12 residues. This CDR3 reads CASRQGKETQYF. CDR3 DNA: TGTGCCAGCAGACAGGGGAAAGAGACCCAGTACTTC.

This clonotype was observed a handful of times. The chain employs TRBV7-9 and TRBJ2-7; D remains unclear. V was shortened by 4 bases and J by 3 bases, with 7 bases between the two germline ends. Germline CDR1 reads SEHNR; CDR2 reads FQNEAQ (reference sequence). This CDR3 spans 12 amino acids. CDR3 DNA sequence: TGTGCCAGCAGCTCGCTCTACTACGAGCAGTACTTC. This translates into CASSSLYYEQYF.

This clonotype was counted a few times. The gene calls are TRBV5-4 and TRBJ2-1; perhaps TRBD1 as D (6 bases). Germline CDR1 is SGHNT and CDR2 is YYREEE (reference sequence). This CDR3 comprises 11 residues. Trimming stripped 3 bases from V and 14 bases from J, with 12 bases between. Written as DNA, the CDR3 is TGTGCCAGCAGCTCAATAGGGGGAGAGTTCTTC. Translation: CASSSIGGEFF.

V usage is TRBV3-1 and J usage is TRBJ2-5; D not resolved. The V end was cut by 3 bases, the J end by 0 bases, with 8 bases between. This CDR3 is built from 14 residues. From germline, CDR1 is LGHDT and CDR2 YNNKEL (reference sequence). The CDR3 nucleotides are TGTGCCAGCAGCCATAGGCAGCACCAAGAGACCCAGTACTTC. It yields the protein CASSHRQHQETQYF.

The rearrangement links TRBV2 to TRBJ2-2, with D maybe TRBD2 (5 bases). The germline CDR1 and CDR2 sequences are SNHLY and FYNNEI. V shed 4 bases and J shed 5 bases, with 11 bases lying between them. This CDR3 region has 14 residues. DNA for the CDR3: TGTGCCAGCAGTGTACAGTGGAGGACCGGGGAGCTGTTTTTT. Protein: CASSVQWRTGELFF. The complete variable domain, with remaining parts taken from reference TRBV2 and TRBJ2-2, reads EPEVTQTPSHQVTQMGQEVILRCVPISNHLYFYWYRQILGQKVEFLVSFYNNEISEKSEIFDDQFSVERPDGSNFTLKIRSTKLEDSAMYFCASSVQWRTGELFFGEGSRLTVL.

The chain employs TRBV7-2 and TRBJ2-7; D is unresolved. V lost 5 bases to trimming and J lost 1 base, with 9 bases between them. The CDR3 runs to 13 residues. Per germline, CDR1 SGHTA and CDR2 FQGNSA. The CDR3 DNA follows: TGTGCCAGCAGCCACCCTAGGTCCTACGAGCAGTACTTC. Protein: CASSHPRSYEQYF.

The chain links TRBV2 to TRBJ2-5; a weak D match, TRBD1 (5 bases). The CDR3 has 14 amino acids. Trimming stripped 0 bases from V and 5 bases from J, with 10 bases between. In germline, CDR1 is SNHLY, CDR2 FYNNEI. The CDR3 DNA is TGTGCCAGCAGTGAAGCCCAGGGCTGGGAGACCCAGTACTTC. This sequence encodes CASSEAQGWETQYF.

The chain recombines TRBV12-3 or TRBV12-4 with TRBJ2-1; 14 bases are a match to TRBD2. The CDR3 runs 17 residues. With V trimmed by 6 bases and J by 7 bases, 11 bases remained unmatched. The CDR3 reads CASSSGLAGGRGNEQFF. Here the CDR3 DNA reads TGTGCCAGCAGCTCAGGACTAGCGGGAGGTAGAGGGAATGAGCAGTTCTTC.

The rearrangement uses TRBV12-3 or TRBV12-4 and TRBJ2-5; possible D gene TRBD1, 6 bases. The CDR3 consists of 15 residues. V lost 3 bases and J lost 4, with 15 bases in between. CDR3 DNA sequence: TGTGCCAGCAGTTTTGGGCAAGGACAGCGAGAGACCCAGTACTTC. Translation: CASSFGQGQRETQYF.

This chain links TRBV5-5 with TRBJ2-4; TRBD2 agrees at 10 bases. The J call may be faulty, since TRBJ2-7 better matches the DNA end. Germline V gene data show CDR1 as SGHKS and CDR2 as YYEKEE (reference sequence). This CDR3 has 15 amino acids. The CDR3 bases are TGTGCCAGCAGCACTTGGACTAGCGGTAGACACGAGCAGTACTTC. Translated: CASSTWTSGRHEQYF.

The V and J genes are TRBV5-5 and TRBJ2-5; 7 positions agree with TRBD2. The germline gives CDR1 SGHKS, CDR2 YYEKEE (reference sequence). J was trimmed by 2 bases and V by 4 bases; bases with no gene match: 8. CDR3 length equals 15 residues. The CDR3, as DNA: TGTGCCAGCAGCCGGGAGGTAAATCATCAAGAGACCCAGTACTTC. Its translation is CASSREVNHQETQYF.

The rearrangement links TRBV3-1 to TRBJ1-2, with D unclear. Germline V gene lookup returns CDR1 LGHDT and CDR2 YNNKEL (reference sequence). The V end was cut by 0 bases, the J end by 4 bases, with 12 bases between. The CDR3 contains 15 residues. CDR3 loop: CASSQDFNAPYGYTF. DNA for the CDR3: TGTGCCAGCAGCCAAGATTTTAATGCCCCCTATGGCTACACCTTC.